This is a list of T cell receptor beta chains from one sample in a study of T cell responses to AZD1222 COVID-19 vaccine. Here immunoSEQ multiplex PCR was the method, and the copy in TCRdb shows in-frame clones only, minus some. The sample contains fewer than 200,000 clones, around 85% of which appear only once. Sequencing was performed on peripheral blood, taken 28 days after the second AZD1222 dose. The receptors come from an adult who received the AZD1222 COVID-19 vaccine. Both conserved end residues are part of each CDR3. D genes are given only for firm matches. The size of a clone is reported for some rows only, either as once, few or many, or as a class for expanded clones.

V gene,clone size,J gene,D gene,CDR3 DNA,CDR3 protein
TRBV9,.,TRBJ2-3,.,TGTGCCAGCACCGGGGACTGGGGCACAGATACGCAGTATTTT,CASTGDWGTDTQYF
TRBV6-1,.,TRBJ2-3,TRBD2,TGTGCCAGCAGTGAAAGTAGCGGGGGCACAGATACGCAGTATTTT,CASSESSGGTDTQYF
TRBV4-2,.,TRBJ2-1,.,TGTGCCAGCAGCCAAGAGTTTATGCAGTTCTTC,CASSQEFMQFF
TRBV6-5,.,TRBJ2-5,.,TGTGCCAGCAGTTACAGTCGTGAGACCCAGTACTTC,CASSYSRETQYF
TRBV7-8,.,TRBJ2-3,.,TGTGCCAGCAGCTTAACGAGGGGTAGTACAGATACGCAGTATTTT,CASSLTRGSTDTQYF
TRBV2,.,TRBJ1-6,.,TGTGCCATCCTGAGCAGGTCCAATTCACCCCTCCACTTT,CAILSRSNSPLHF
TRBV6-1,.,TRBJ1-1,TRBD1,TGTGCCAGCAGTGTCTATGATACCGGGACAGGGGCGAACACTGAAGCTTTCTTT,CASSVYDTGTGANTEAFF
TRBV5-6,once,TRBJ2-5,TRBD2,TGTGCCAGCAGCCGGACTAGCGGGCGGTGGGAGACCCAGTACTTC,CASSRTSGRWETQYF
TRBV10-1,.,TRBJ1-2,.,TGCGCCAGCAGTGACCCAGGGGACCCTAACTATGGCTACACCTTC,CASSDPGDPNYGYTF
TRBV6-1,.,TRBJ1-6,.,TGTGCCAGCAGTGAACCGGGACACCGGGGGGAGGCCCTCCACTTT,CASSEPGHRGEALHF
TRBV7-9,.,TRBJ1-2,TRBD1,TGTGCCAGCAGCCTACCGGGACAGGGGGCGGAGGGCTACACCTTC,CASSLPGQGAEGYTF
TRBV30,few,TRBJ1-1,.,TGTGCCTGGAGTCCGGGCGACACTGAAGCTTTCTTT,CAWSPGDTEAFF
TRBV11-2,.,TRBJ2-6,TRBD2,TGTGCCAGCAGCCGACCGGGGGCGGGGGGAATCTCTGGGGCCAACGTCCTGACTTTC,CASSRPGAGGISGANVLTF
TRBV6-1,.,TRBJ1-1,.,TGTGCCAGCAGTGACAAGGGCAAGGTCACTGAAGCTTTCTTT,CASSDKGKVTEAFF
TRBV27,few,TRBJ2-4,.,TGTGCCAGCAGGGGGCAGGGTATTATTCAGTACTTC,CASRGQGIIQYF
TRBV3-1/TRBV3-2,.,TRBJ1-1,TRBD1,TGTGCCAGCAGCCCTACGGACAGGGGTTTAAGAGGCACTGAAGCTTTCTTT,CASSPTDRGLRGTEAFF
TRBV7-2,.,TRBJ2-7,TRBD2,TGTGCCAGCAGCTCCTATAGCGGGGGGTCCTACGAGCAGTACTTC,CASSSYSGGSYEQYF
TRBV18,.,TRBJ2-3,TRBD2,TGTGCCAGCTCACCACCGTCCCGCGGGGGGCTCCGGGATACGCAGTATTTT,CASSPPSRGGLRDTQYF
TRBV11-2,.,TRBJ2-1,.,TGTGCCAGCAGCCACCCCGGGTGGGATGAGCAGTTCTTC,CASSHPGWDEQFF
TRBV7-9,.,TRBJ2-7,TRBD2,TGTGCCAGCAGCGTTAGCGGGGGGTTATCCTACGAGCAGTACTTC,CASSVSGGLSYEQYF
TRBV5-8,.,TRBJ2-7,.,TGTGCCAGCAGCTTGGAACTGGGGGAACACTACTACGAGCAGTACTTC,CASSLELGEHYYEQYF
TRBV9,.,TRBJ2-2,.,TGTGCCAGCAGCGTAGGAACCCCCAACACCGGGGAGCTGTTTTTT,CASSVGTPNTGELFF
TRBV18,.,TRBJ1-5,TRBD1,TGTGCCAGCTCACTCTTCGGACAGGGAAGCAATCAGCCCCAGCATTTT,CASSLFGQGSNQPQHF
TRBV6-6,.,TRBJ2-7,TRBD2,TGTGCCAGCAGTCCCTCGGGACTAGCGGGCAGCGGAAGCTCCTACGAGCAGTACTTC,CASSPSGLAGSGSSYEQYF
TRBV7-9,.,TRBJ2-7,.,TGTGCCAGCAGCTTAGCGCCAACTGTGCAGTACTTC,CASSLAPTVQYF
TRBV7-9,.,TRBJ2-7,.,TGTGCCAGCAGCTCCAACCGGGGCACCTACTACGAGCAGTACTTC,CASSSNRGTYYEQYF
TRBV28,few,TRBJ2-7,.,TGTGCCAGCAGTTTTCAGGGGTCCTACGAGCAGTACTTC,CASSFQGSYEQYF
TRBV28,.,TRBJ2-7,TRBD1,TGTGCCAGCAGCCCGGGACAGGGCTACGAGCAGTACTTC,CASSPGQGYEQYF
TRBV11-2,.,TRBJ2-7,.,TGTGCCAGCAGCTTCTCAGCAGGGCGCTACGAGCAGTACTTC,CASSFSAGRYEQYF
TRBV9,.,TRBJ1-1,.,TGTGCCAGCAGCGCCGGGGCCTCGGCCGGCCTTTCGGGAGCTTTCTTT,CASSAGASAGLSGAFF
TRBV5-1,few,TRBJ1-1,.,TGCGCCAGCGGCCCGGACAGCGGTGAAGCTTTCTTT,CASGPDSGEAFF
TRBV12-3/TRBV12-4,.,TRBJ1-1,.,TGTGCCAGCAGTTTCGGGGACACTGAAGCTTTCTTT,CASSFGDTEAFF
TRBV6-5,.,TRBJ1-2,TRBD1,TGTGCCAGCAGGCGAGGGGGCGCAAATGGCTACACCTTC,CASRRGGANGYTF
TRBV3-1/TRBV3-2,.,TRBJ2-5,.,TGTGCCAGCAGCCCAATAGTACTTGGAACAGGCGGACAAGAGACCCAGTACTTC,CASSPIVLGTGGQETQYF
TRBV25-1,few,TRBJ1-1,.,TGTGCCAGCAGTGAAGCGTTCGGGGACACTGAAGCTTTCTTT,CASSEAFGDTEAFF
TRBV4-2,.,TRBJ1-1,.,TGTGCCAGCAGCCAAGAGAGGTTTTTGGACACTGAAGCTTTCTTT,CASSQERFLDTEAFF
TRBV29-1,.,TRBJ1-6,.,TGCAGCGTTTCCCTGGGGGTGAATAATTCACCCCTCCACTTT,CSVSLGVNNSPLHF
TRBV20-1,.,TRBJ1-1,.,TGCAGTGCTAGGAGGAACACTGAAGCTTTCTTT,CSARRNTEAFF
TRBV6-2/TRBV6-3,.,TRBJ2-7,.,TGTGCCAGCAGTTCAATCCGTTTCGGCTACGAGCAGTACTTC,CASSSIRFGYEQYF
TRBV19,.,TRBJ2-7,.,TGTGCCAGTAGTGAGGGGGGGTGGTTCGAGCAGTACTTC,CASSEGGWFEQYF
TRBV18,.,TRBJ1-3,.,TGTGCCAGCTCACCTCCAGACGGAGTCTCTGGAAACACCATATATTTT,CASSPPDGVSGNTIYF
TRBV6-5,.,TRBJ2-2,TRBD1,TGTGCCAGCAGTTCCGGGACAGAAAACACCGGGGAGCTGTTTTTT,CASSSGTENTGELFF
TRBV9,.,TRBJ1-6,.,TGTGCCAGCAGCGTAGAGGGGAATAGGTCACCCCTCCACTTT,CASSVEGNRSPLHF
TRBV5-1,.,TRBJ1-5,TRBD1,TGCGCCAGCAGCTGGGGGACAGAAAATCAGCCCCAGCATTTT,CASSWGTENQPQHF
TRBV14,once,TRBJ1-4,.,TGTGCCAGCAGCCAAGGGCAGGGGATCAATGAAAAACTGTTTTTT,CASSQGQGINEKLFF
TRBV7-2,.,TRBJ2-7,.,TGTGCCAGCAGCTTAGATGTGACGGGGAGCTACGAGCAGTACTTC,CASSLDVTGSYEQYF
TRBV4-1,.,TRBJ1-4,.,TGCGCCAGCAGCCAAGATCGAGGCGGAACAACTAATGAAAAACTGTTTTTT,CASSQDRGGTTNEKLFF
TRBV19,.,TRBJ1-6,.,TGTGCCAGTAGGGGCGGGGGGATGAATTCACCCCTCCACTTT,CASRGGGMNSPLHF
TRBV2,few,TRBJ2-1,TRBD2,TGTGCCAGCGGTCGAGGGCTAGCGGACAATGAGCAGTTCTTC,CASGRGLADNEQFF
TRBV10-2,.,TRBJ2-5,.,TGCGCCAGCAGTGAGAATGTGGGAGAGACCCAGTACTTC,CASSENVGETQYF
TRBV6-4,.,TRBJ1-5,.,TGTGCCAGCAGTGGCGGGGACGCTATCAAGCCCCAGCATTTT,CASSGGDAIKPQHF
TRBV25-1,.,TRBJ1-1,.,TGTGCCAGCAGTGAACTGGGCCTTGAAGCTTTCTTT,CASSELGLEAFF
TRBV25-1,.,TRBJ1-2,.,TGTGCCAGCAGTGAATCGAGGACAGAGGGACCTGGCTACACCTTC,CASSESRTEGPGYTF
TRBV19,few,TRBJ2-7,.,TGTGCCAGTAGCCCGGGCCCCCACGAGCAGTACTTC,CASSPGPHEQYF
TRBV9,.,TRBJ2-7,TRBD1,TGTGCCAGCAGCGTAGGTCAGGGGGCTGGGGAGCAGTACTTC,CASSVGQGAGEQYF
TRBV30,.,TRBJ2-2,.,TGTGCCTGGAGTGAGTGGGGTCGGACCGGGGAGCTGTTTTTT,CAWSEWGRTGELFF